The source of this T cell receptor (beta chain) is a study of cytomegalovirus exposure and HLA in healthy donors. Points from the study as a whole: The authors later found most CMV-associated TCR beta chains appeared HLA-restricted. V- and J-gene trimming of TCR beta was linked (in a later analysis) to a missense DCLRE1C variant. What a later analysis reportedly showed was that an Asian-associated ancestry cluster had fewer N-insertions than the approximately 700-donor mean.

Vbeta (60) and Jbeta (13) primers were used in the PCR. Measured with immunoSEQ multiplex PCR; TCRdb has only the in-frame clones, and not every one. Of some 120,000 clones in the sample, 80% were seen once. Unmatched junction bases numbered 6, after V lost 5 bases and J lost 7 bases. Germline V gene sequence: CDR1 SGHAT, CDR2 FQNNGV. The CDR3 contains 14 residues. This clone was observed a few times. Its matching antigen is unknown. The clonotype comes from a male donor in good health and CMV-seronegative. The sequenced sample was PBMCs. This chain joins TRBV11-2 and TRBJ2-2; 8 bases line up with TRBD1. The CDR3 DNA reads TGTGCCAGCAGCCTGACAGGGGAAAGCGGGGAGCTGTTTTTT. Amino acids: CASSLTGESGELFF.